This TCR beta chain was found in a study of T cell responses to AZD1222 COVID-19 vaccine. Worth noting for this clone: Its specificity is unknown. The identical CDR3 is also encoded by other nucleotide sequences in the sample.

Study-wide results and caveats: Scientists sampled the repertoires only once the peak T cell response had passed. Mostly white British, mostly female donors; authors suggested clonal diversity may be underestimated. Just a handful of AZD1222 recipients tested seropositive at baseline.

The repertoire was sequenced with immunoSEQ multiplex PCR; TCRdb's copy has only in-frame clones and lacks some. The sample comprises around 150,000 clones, over 75% of which are singletons, and 7.9% rests with the top ten. Germline assignment: CDR1 SQVTM and CDR2 ANQGSEA. This CDR3 is 12 amino acids long. V shed 6 bases and J shed 2 bases, with 8 bases lying between them. This sequence joins TRBV29-1 and TRBJ1-5; D is unclear. The sequence came from an adult who received the MenACWY meningococcal vaccine as a control. This sample comprised peripheral blood, obtained 28 days after the second dose of the MenACWY control vaccine. The CDR3 DNA reads TGCAGCGTGGGTGGGGGCAATCAGCCCCAGCATTTT. This codes for CSVGGGNQPQHF.